This TCR beta chain was recorded in a study of OX40 agonist ivuxolimab in advanced cancers. Germline CDR1 and CDR2: SEHNR and FQNEAQ (reference sequence). The CDR3 contains 17 residues. Trimming left V 4 bases short and J 4 bases short, with 22 bases between. TCRdb's table, derived via immunoSEQ multiplex PCR, lists solely in-frame clones and lacks some. The repertoire holds about 61,000 clones, with 75% to 90% as singletons. This receptor was taken from an adult with an advanced solid tumor such as melanoma, head and neck, liver or kidney cancer. The sample in question was CD4+ or CD8+ T cells sorted from blood, obtained in a trial of the OX40 agonist ivuxolimab. The rearrangement uses TRBV7-9 and TRBJ1-2, with D unclear. The CDR3 bases are TGTGCCAGCAGCTCGCCCTCGGACGGCCGACTCATCTATGGCTACACCTTC. Residues: CASSSPSDGRLIYGYTF.